These 26 T cell receptor beta chains were sequenced from one sample in a study of cytomegalovirus exposure and HLA in healthy donors. 60 Vbeta and 13 Jbeta primers were used in PCR. Data came from immunoSEQ multiplex PCR; TCRdb stores just in-frame clones and leaves some out. Of about 160,000 clones in the sample, roughly 85% were seen once. What was sequenced was PBMCs. All receptors come from a woman aged 25 to 39 in good health and CMV-seronegative.

The chain joins TRBV4-1 to TRBJ2-2, with TRBD1 identical over 8 bases. Germline trimming cut 1 base from V and 4 bases from J; bases unmatched to any gene: 2. The CDR3 has 15 residues. Germline V CDR1 and CDR2: MGHRA, YSYEKL. The CDR3 DNA reads TGCGCCAGCAGCCAAGGACAGGGGATCACCGGGGAGCTGTTTTTT. Amino acid sequence: CASSQGQGITGELFF.

The chain joins TRBV19 to TRBJ2-7; possible D gene TRBD1, 5 bases. The CDR3 is made up of 12 amino acids. Germline assignment: CDR1 LNHDA and CDR2 SQIVND (reference sequence). V dropped 7 bases and J dropped 2 bases, with 9 bases sitting between them. The CDR3 sequence: CASIGDAYEQYF. CDR3 coding DNA: TGTGCCAGTATAGGGGATGCCTACGAGCAGTACTTC.

This rearrangement joins TRBV27 to TRBJ2-7; no reliable D call. The V gene's germline CDR1 is MNHEY and CDR2 SMNVEV (reference sequence). V was cut by 2 bases and J by 3 bases, with 8 bases left in between. The CDR3 covers 13 residues. Here the CDR3 DNA reads TGTGCCAGCAGTTTAAGTTACAGCTACGAGCAGTACTTC. This encodes CASSLSYSYEQYF.

The chain has TRBV9 and TRBJ2-7; perhaps TRBD2 as D (6 bases). Looked up from germline, CDR1 is SGDLS and CDR2 is YYNGEE. Deletions cut 0 bases from V and 6 bases from J, with 13 bases between. The CDR3 runs 14 residues. The CDR3 coding sequence is TGTGCCAGCAGCGTAGTGGCGGAGGGTGGCGAGCAGTACTTC. Protein sequence: CASSVVAEGGEQYF.

CDR3 DNA sequence: TGCGCCAGCAGCCCCCCGGGGCTAGCGGACTACGAGCAGTACTTC. Translation gives CASSPPGLADYEQYF. V usage is TRBV4-1 and J usage is TRBJ2-7, with 7 nucleotides matching TRBD2. Germline lookup yields CDR1 MGHRA and CDR2 YSYEKL. CDR3 size: 15 residues. J was trimmed by 3 bases and V by 4 bases; bases with no gene match: 9.

In the case of this clone: The identical CDR3 is also encoded by other nucleotide sequences in the sample. The V call is TRBV28, the J call TRBJ2-3, with 14 bases matching TRBD2. The V gene's germline CDR1 is MDHEN and CDR2 SYDVKM. J was trimmed by 2 bases and V by 2 bases; bases with no gene match: 3. The CDR3 contains 17 residues. In nucleotides, the CDR3 is TGTGCCAGCAGTTTACGGACTAGCGGGGGGAACACAGATACGCAGTATTTT. It specifies CASSLRTSGGNTDTQYF.

The chain is built from TRBV9 and TRBJ1-5, with D hard to call. The CDR3 has 13 amino acids. V shed 4 bases and J shed 7 bases, with 12 bases lying between them. CDR1 is SGDLS, CDR2 YYNGEE, per germline. As DNA, the CDR3 is TGTGCCAGCAGCACCGAAGAGGGACAGCCCCAGCATTTT. Protein: CASSTEEGQPQHF.

The chain couples TRBV9 to TRBJ2-5; TRBD1 is a possible D gene (5 bases). CDR1 is SGDLS and CDR2 is YYNGEE in the germline V gene. The CDR3 consists of 13 residues. Trimming removed 3 bases from V and 1 base from J, with 7 bases in between. The DNA for the CDR3 is TGTGCCAGCAGCGAACAGGCCCAAGAGACCCAGTACTTC. It translates to CASSEQAQETQYF.

This chain uses TRBV10-1 with TRBJ1-2; D is perhaps TRBD1 (5 bases). The CDR3 totals 16 residues. Germline CDR1 reads WNHNN; CDR2 reads SYGVQD (reference sequence). Trimming removed 3 bases from V and 4 bases from J, with 18 bases in between. The CDR3 is CASSESPGMVGYGYTF. The DNA of the CDR3 is TGCGCCAGCAGTGAATCGCCAGGGATGGTGGGCTATGGCTACACCTTC.

This CDR3 is CASSEAWSRSSYNEQFF. CDR3 sequence (DNA): TGTGCCAGCAGTGAAGCGTGGTCGCGAAGCTCCTACAATGAGCAGTTCTTC. The chain is built from TRBV6-1 and TRBJ2-1; D not certain. CDR3 length: 17 amino acids. The V and J ends lost 0 bases and 0 bases respectively, with 12 bases between them. The V gene's germline CDR1 is MNHNS and CDR2 SASEGT.

The J gene is TRBJ2-4, the V gene TRBV29-1, with D possibly being TRBD1 (6 bases). The V end was cut by 7 bases, the J end by 2 bases, with 15 bases between. The CDR3 covers 14 residues. CDR1 and CDR2 from the germline V gene are SQVTM and ANQGSEA. The CDR3: CSATGIRTKNIQYF. DNA for the CDR3: TGCAGCGCAACAGGGATTCGGACCAAAAACATTCAGTACTTC.

As regards this clone: The sample has other DNA sequences that encode this CDR3 too. The chain joins TRBV7-8 to TRBJ1-6; TRBD1 matches at 7 bases. Germline V lookup: CDR1 SGHVS, CDR2 FQNEAQ. Germline trimming cut 2 bases from V and 10 bases from J; bases unmatched to any gene: 8. This CDR3 contains 15 residues. The CDR3 here is CASSLTDRVESPLHF. The DNA of the CDR3 is TGTGCCAGCAGCTTAACAGACAGGGTTGAATCACCCCTCCACTTT.

This chain uses TRBV9 with TRBJ1-2; D is perhaps TRBD1 (5 bases). Germline CDR1 reads SGDLS; CDR2 reads YYNGEE. This CDR3 spans 15 amino acids. V gave up 4 bases and J gave up 7 bases, with 20 bases separating them. CDR3 in amino acids: CASSPRVPGLAGYTF. Written as DNA, the CDR3 is TGTGCCAGCAGCCCCCGGGTCCCAGGGCTCGCTGGCTACACCTTC.

The V call is TRBV9, the J call TRBJ2-2; 9 bases align to TRBD1. CDR3 size: 17 residues. CDR1 SGDLS and CDR2 YYNGEE come from the germline V gene. Trimming took 0 bases from V and 6 from J; bases not matched to a gene: 9. Written as DNA, the CDR3 is TGTGCCAGCAGCGTAGGGTCATGGGGACAGGGTGCCGGGGAGCTGTTTTTT. Its protein is CASSVGSWGQGAGELFF.

The rearrangement uses TRBV15 and TRBJ2-1; 7 nucleotides line up with TRBD2. From germline, CDR1 is LNHNV and CDR2 YYDKDF (reference sequence). Losses at the gene ends were 1 base for V and 8 bases for J; bases not matched to a gene: 8. The CDR3 consists of 15 residues. The CDR3, as DNA: TGTGCCACCAGCAGAGGTTCAGCGGGGATGGATGAGCAGTTCTTC. This encodes CATSRGSAGMDEQFF.

This sequence joins TRBV28 and TRBJ1-4; 7 bases align to TRBD1. CDR3 length equals 15 residues. Germline-derived CDR1 and CDR2 are MDHEN and SYDVKM. Trimming removed 2 bases from V and 3 bases from J; junction bases left unmatched: 3. This CDR3 is CASSLADRANEKLFF. In nucleotides, the CDR3 is TGTGCCAGCAGTTTAGCCGACAGGGCTAATGAAAAACTGTTTTTT.

This clone has only one observation. The chain couples TRBV7-3 to TRBJ2-6, with 13 nucleotides matching TRBD2. In germline, CDR1 is SGHTA, CDR2 FQGTGA. The CDR3 contains 18 residues. The junction had 6 bases not matched to a gene; V was cut back by 3 bases and J by 4 bases. CDR3 DNA: TGTGCCAGCAGCTTTAAACTAGCGGGAGGGCCCGGGGCCAACGTCCTGACTTTC. It encodes CASSFKLAGGPGANVLTF.

The rearrangement joins TRBV29-1 to TRBJ1-2, with D unclear. CDR1 and CDR2 (germline): SQVTM, ANQGSEA. V gave up 1 base and J gave up 6 bases, with 6 bases separating them. CDR3 length: 11 residues. The CDR3 here is CSVEVLDGYTF. CDR3 nucleotide sequence: TGCAGCGTTGAAGTACTAGATGGCTACACCTTC.

The gene calls are TRBV30 and TRBJ2-3; 8 nucleotides line up with TRBD1. Germline loops: CDR1 GTSNPN, CDR2 SVGIG (reference sequence). With 3 bases clipped from V and 10 bases from J, the junction kept 15 bases outside the gene matches. The CDR3 loop spans 15 amino acids. The chain's CDR3 is CAWSARPGQAIAQYF. The CDR3 region has the DNA TGTGCCTGGAGCGCTAGACCGGGACAGGCTATCGCGCAGTATTTT.

This clone was seen a few times. The V and J genes are TRBV4-3 and TRBJ1-2; D call uncertain. The ends were cut back, 0 bases at V and 2 bases at J, with 13 bases in the middle. Germline V gene lookup returns CDR1 LGHNA and CDR2 YSLEER. The CDR3 spans 16 residues. CDR3 sequence: CASSQEDLAGNYGYTF. The DNA of the CDR3 is TGCGCCAGCAGCCAAGAGGACCTGGCGGGGAACTATGGCTACACCTTC.

The V gene is TRBV6-1, the J gene TRBJ1-2; TRBD1 matches at 7 bases. CDR3 length: 13 residues. V lost 7 bases to trimming and J lost 4 bases; unmatched junction nucleotides: 6. CDR1 is MNHNS, CDR2 SASEGT, per germline. The CDR3 bases are TGTGCCAGCACAATGGACAGGAGCTATGGCTACACCTTC. It encodes CASTMDRSYGYTF.

In DNA, the CDR3 is TGTGCCAGCAGAACGACGGGTTCACCCCTCCACTTT. Translating it yields CASRTTGSPLHF. The J gene is TRBJ1-6, the V gene TRBV2; no reliable D call. There are 12 residues in the CDR3. V was clipped by 6 bases and J by 9 bases, with 9 bases between them. Germline V gene data show CDR1 as SNHLY and CDR2 as FYNNEI. The whole variable domain, filled in from reference TRBV2 and TRBJ1-6, reads EPEVTQTPSHQVTQMGQEVILRCVPISNHLYFYWYRQILGQKVEFLVSFYNNEISEKSEIFDDQFSVERPDGSNFTLKIRSTKLEDSAMYFCASRTTGSPLHFGNGTRLTVT.

In DNA, the CDR3 is TGTGCCAGCAGCTTAGAGGGCCTTCTGGACAAGCAGTACTTC. This translates into CASSLEGLLDKQYF. V gene TRBV7-7 combines with J gene TRBJ2-7, with D possibly matching TRBD1 (5 bases). CDR1 is SSHAT and CDR2 is FNYEAQ in the germline V gene (reference sequence). The CDR3 consists of 14 residues. V was pared by 1 base and J by 8 bases, with 15 bases between.

The rearrangement uses TRBV15 and TRBJ2-1; TRBD2 agrees at 7 bases. CDR3 length: 19 residues. CDR1 and CDR2 (germline): LNHNV, YYDKDF (reference sequence). Trimming removed 1 base from V and 0 bases from J; junction bases left unmatched: 12. The CDR3 DNA reads TGTGCCACCAGCAGAGGGGAGGGATCGACCCTTAGCTCCTACAATGAGCAGTTCTTC. Translating gives CATSRGEGSTLSSYNEQFF.

This chain connects TRBV11-2 to TRBJ2-1, with 9 positions matching TRBD2. Germline trimming cut 1 base from V and 9 bases from J; bases unmatched to any gene: 10. The germline CDR1 and CDR2 sequences are SGHAT and FQNNGV. The CDR3 has 16 residues. CDR3 coding DNA: TGTGCCAGCAGCTTAGCTGGCGGGAGGGCCGATAGTGAGCAGTTCTTC. Protein product: CASSLAGGRADSEQFF. Using reference TRBV11-2 and TRBJ2-1 for the parts outside the CDR3, the full variable domain is EAGVAQSPRYKIIEKRQSVAFWCNPISGHATLYWYQQILGQGPKLLIQFQNNGVVDDSQLPKDRFSAERLKGVDSTLKIQPAKLEDSAVYLCASSLAGGRADSEQFFGPGTRLTVL.

This clone was seen a single time. In DNA form, the CDR3 reads TGTGCCAGCGGACAGGGTAATGCTAATGAAAAACTGTTTTTT. It specifies CASGQGNANEKLFF. The chain employs TRBV28 and TRBJ1-4; 8 bases fit TRBD1. V dropped 8 bases and J dropped 3; count of bases not matched to a gene: 5. The V gene's germline CDR1 is MDHEN and CDR2 SYDVKM. This CDR3 spans 14 amino acids.